The table lists the clone carrying this TCR beta chain with a few counts. Its antigen remains unknown. This CDR3 spans 13 amino acids. CDR1 and CDR2 (germline): SGHNT, YYREEE (reference sequence). The germline V and J ends were trimmed by 3 bases and 3 bases, with 9 bases remaining between them. PCR primers comprised 60 Vbeta and 13 Jbeta primers. Clones were read by immunoSEQ multiplex PCR, and TCRdb kept only the in-frame ones, dropping some. The sample shows fewer than 150,000 clones, 15% to 17% of them seen only once. This record comes from a study of cytomegalovirus exposure and HLA in healthy donors. General study results and limits: Later examination showed HLA-associated TCR beta chains had greater clonal expansion than equally common others. Some 16,000 TCR beta sequences were associated with HLA alleles at 0.05 false discovery rate in a later analysis. CMV serostatus was the sole immune exposure data available.

The sample was PBMCs. The chain links TRBV5-4 to TRBJ1-2; TRBD1 is a possible D gene (6 bases). This clonotype was obtained from a young woman in good health and CMV-seronegative. The CDR3 protein is CASSSNRDYGYTF. Here the CDR3 DNA reads TGTGCCAGCAGCTCGAACAGGGACTATGGCTACACCTTC.